Following are 30 T cell receptor beta chains from one sample sequenced in a study of blood T cell repertoires in COVID-19. Here immunoSEQ multiplex PCR was the method, and the copy in TCRdb shows in-frame clones only, minus some. This sample has under 55,000 clones; less than 85% occur once, and the top ten carry less than 6%. Sequencing was performed on peripheral blood. Receptors were obtained from a human donor in a cohort sampled during active COVID-19.

This clone occurred once. The chain is built from TRBV6-2 or TRBV6-3 and TRBJ1-1; 8 nucleotides agree with TRBD1. The V and J ends lost 1 base and 2 bases, in that order; junction bases with no gene match: 6. The length of the CDR3 is 16 residues. Germline loops: CDR1 MNHEY, CDR2 SVGEGT. The chain's CDR3 is CASSYYRDRINTEAFF. The DNA for the CDR3 is TGTGCCAGCAGTTACTATCGGGACAGGATAAACACTGAAGCTTTCTTT.

In this sample, this clone turned up once. The rearrangement uses TRBV29-1 and TRBJ2-3; 11 bases match TRBD1. The ends lost 7 bases at V and 6 bases at J; junction bases unmatched: 9. The CDR3 runs 14 residues. Germline values: CDR1 SQVTM, CDR2 ANQGSEA. The CDR3 DNA follows: TGCAGCGCCGATCTTGGGGACAGGGGGGATACGCAGTATTTT. Translation: CSADLGDRGDTQYF.

Only a few counts were recorded for this clone. The chain is built from TRBV5-5 and TRBJ1-6; maybe TRBD1 (6 bases). Per the germline V gene, CDR1 is SGHKS and CDR2 is YYEKEE (reference sequence). Trimming shortened V by 4 bases and J by 6 bases, and 11 bases separated the two germline ends. The CDR3 is made up of 14 amino acids. The chain's CDR3 is CASSPGAGNSPLHF. As DNA, the CDR3 is TGTGCCAGCAGCCCAGGGGCAGGTAATTCACCCCTCCACTTT.

This rearrangement joins TRBV7-3 to TRBJ1-1; tentative D call: TRBD1 (6 bases). This CDR3 has 14 amino acids. CDR1 and CDR2 from the germline V gene are SGHTA and FQGTGA. Trimming took off 8 bases at V and 4 bases at J, with 17 bases between the two ends. This CDR3 is CASCPTGSSTEAFF. The CDR3 coding sequence is TGTGCCAGCTGCCCTACAGGGAGCAGCACTGAAGCTTTCTTT.

The rearrangement uses TRBV9 and TRBJ2-7; D remains unclear. V lost 1 base to trimming and J lost 2 bases, with 4 bases between them. The germline gives CDR1 SGDLS, CDR2 YYNGEE. This CDR3 is 12 amino acids long. CDR3 sequence: CASSVTAYEQYF. The CDR3 region has the DNA TGTGCCAGCAGCGTAACAGCCTACGAGCAGTACTTC.

The V and J genes are TRBV10-3 and TRBJ2-3; 9 bases match TRBD1. The germline V gene encodes CDR1 ENHRY and CDR2 SYGVKD. The CDR3 consists of 17 residues. The junction had 12 bases not matched to a gene; V was cut back by 2 bases and J by 6 bases. The chain's CDR3 is CAISEPKTGTGIDTQYF. CDR3 sequence (DNA): TGTGCCATCAGTGAGCCGAAAACCGGGACAGGGATCGATACGCAGTATTTT.

The chain joins TRBV5-6 to TRBJ2-7, with TRBD1 as a possible D gene (5 bases). Trimming removed 2 bases at V and 7 bases at J, with 13 bases between. CDR3 length: 13 residues. Germline-derived CDR1 and CDR2 are SGHDT and YYEEEE. The CDR3 loop reads CASSFSRVGEQYF. The CDR3 nucleotides are TGTGCCAGCAGCTTCAGCAGGGTGGGAGAGCAGTACTTC.

CDR3 residues: CASSSPGQDYEQYF. CDR3 coding DNA: TGTGCCAGCAGCTCACCGGGACAGGACTACGAGCAGTACTTC. This chain uses TRBV7-2 with TRBJ2-7; TRBD1 matches at 8 bases. Germline CDR1 and CDR2: SGHTA and FQGNSA. V shed 4 bases, J shed 3 bases, and the junction held 5 bases outside the gene matches. This CDR3 is 14 amino acids long. The variable domain in full, completed from reference TRBV7-2 and TRBJ2-7, reads GAGVSQSPSNKVTEKGKDVELRCDPISGHTALYWYRQSLGQGLEFLIYFQGNSAPDKSGLPSDRFSAERTGGSVSTLTIQRTQQEDSAVYLCASSSPGQDYEQYFGPGTRLTVT.

J is TRBJ1-1 and V is TRBV7-8; tentatively, D is TRBD1 (6 bases). Germline V lookup: CDR1 SGHVS, CDR2 FQNEAQ. The CDR3 length is 16 residues. The V end was cut by 1 base, the J end by 4 bases, with 16 bases between. The CDR3 DNA follows: TGTGCCAGCAGCTTAGGGGTCCAGGGGTTGGGCACTGAAGCTTTCTTT. Protein product: CASSLGVQGLGTEAFF. Using reference TRBV7-8 and TRBJ1-1 for the parts outside the CDR3, the full variable domain is GAGVSQSPRYKVAKRGQDVALRCDPISGHVSLFWYQQALGQGPEFLTYFQNEAQLDKSGLPSDRFFAERPEGSVSTLKIQRTQQEDSAVYLCASSLGVQGLGTEAFFGQGTRLTVV.

The V gene is TRBV4-3, the J gene TRBJ1-6, with D perhaps matching TRBD1 (5 bases). The CDR3 spans 15 residues. Germline V gene data show CDR1 as LGHNA and CDR2 as YSLEER. The V gene lost 3 bases and the J gene lost 9 bases, with 15 bases spanning the gap. The CDR3 region is CASSQGGDGVSPLHF. The CDR3, as DNA: TGCGCCAGCAGCCAGGGGGGGGACGGGGTTTCACCCCTCCACTTT.

The genes are TRBV30 and TRBJ2-3; no firm D call. The CDR3 runs 14 residues. The germline V gene encodes CDR1 GTSNPN and CDR2 SVGIG (reference sequence). The V and J ends lost 1 base and 2 bases respectively, with 10 bases between them. Here the CDR3 reads CAWSGYGFTDTQYF. In nucleotides, the CDR3 is TGTGCCTGGAGTGGATACGGGTTCACAGATACGCAGTATTTT.

This chain's CDR3 is CASRSRTGPGNTIYF. CDR3 bases: TGTGCCAGCAGATCACGGACAGGGCCTGGAAACACCATATATTTT. This chain uses TRBV7-2 with TRBJ1-3; 8 nucleotides line up with TRBD1. The CDR3 totals 15 residues. Unmatched junction bases numbered 6, after V lost 6 bases and J lost 2 bases. The germline V gene encodes CDR1 SGHTA and CDR2 FQGNSA.

V gene TRBV6-2 or TRBV6-3 combines with J gene TRBJ2-7; 7 bases are a match to TRBD2. Germline loops: CDR1 MNHEY, CDR2 SVGEGT. The CDR3 is made up of 14 amino acids. Germline trimming cut 4 bases from V and 1 base from J; bases unmatched to any gene: 4. The CDR3 DNA follows: TGTGCCAGCAGTTTTGCTAGCGGTTCCTACGAGCAGTACTTC. Its translation is CASSFASGSYEQYF.

CDR3 residues: CASSFRRKGKAGTEAFF. DNA of the CDR3: TGTGCCAGCAGCTTCAGAAGGAAAGGGAAAGCGGGCACTGAAGCTTTCTTT. V usage is TRBV5-6 and J usage is TRBJ1-1, with D unclear. CDR1 and CDR2 from the germline V gene are SGHDT and YYEEEE. V shed 2 bases and J shed 4 bases, with 21 bases lying between them. CDR3 length equals 17 residues.

The V call is TRBV12-3 or TRBV12-4, the J call TRBJ1-5, with TRBD1 matching 7 bases. V was pared by 6 bases and J by 13 bases, with 9 bases of the junction left unmatched. The CDR3 spans 12 residues. This CDR3 is CASRSTGQIQHF. The CDR3 DNA reads as TGTGCCAGCAGATCTACGGGACAGATTCAGCATTTT.

CDR3 protein: CASSLRQLNTEAFF. In nucleotides, the CDR3 is TGTGCCAGCAGCTTGAGACAGTTGAACACTGAAGCTTTCTTT. The gene calls are TRBV7-2 and TRBJ1-1, with D tentatively TRBD1 (5 bases). V was cut by 3 bases and J by 0 bases, with 8 bases left in between. The CDR3 extends over 14 amino acids. Germline lookup yields CDR1 SGHTA and CDR2 FQGNSA.

V usage is TRBV29-1 and J usage is TRBJ1-3, with TRBD1 matching 8 bases. The CDR3 length is 13 residues. Germline values: CDR1 SQVTM, CDR2 ANQGSEA. CDR3 amino acids: CGGGQGTGNTIYF. The CDR3 nucleotides read TGCGGGGGAGGACAGGGTACTGGAAACACCATATATTTT.

The chain has TRBV29-1 and TRBJ2-2, with TRBD1 matching over 8 bases. Looked up from germline, CDR1 is SQVTM and CDR2 is ANQGSEA. V dropped 6 bases and J dropped 0; count of bases not matched to a gene: 3. CDR3 length: 14 residues. The CDR3, as DNA: TGCAGCGTACTGACAGGGGCGAACACCGGGGAGCTGTTTTTT. This encodes CSVLTGANTGELFF.

V gene TRBV9 combines with J gene TRBJ1-2; 8 bases agree with TRBD1. Germline V gives CDR1 SGDLS, CDR2 YYNGEE. With 1 base clipped from V and 8 bases from J, the junction kept 10 bases outside the gene matches. The CDR3 spans 15 residues. CDR3: CASSVPGRGRRGYTF. The CDR3 DNA is TGTGCCAGCAGCGTACCGGGCAGGGGGCGTAGGGGCTACACCTTC. Looking up the rest from reference TRBV9 and TRBJ1-2 gives the full variable domain: DSGVTQTPKHLITATGQRVTLRCSPRSGDLSVYWYQQSLDQGLQFLIQYYNGEERAKGNILERFSAQQFPDLHSELNLSSLELGDSALYFCASSVPGRGRRGYTFGSGTRLTVV.

This clone has a handful of counts. The gene calls are TRBV12-5 and TRBJ2-1; a weak D match, TRBD2 (7 bases). Trimming pared 6 bases from V and 1 base from J, leaving 13 bases between. The length of the CDR3 is 15 residues. From germline, CDR1 is LGHNT and CDR2 FRNRAP. In nucleotides, the CDR3 is TGTGCTAGTGGCGCGGGGGCGGAGTCCTACAATGAGCAGTTCTTC. This sequence encodes CASGAGAESYNEQFF. The full variable domain, with the rest looked up from reference TRBV12-5 and TRBJ2-1, is DARVTQTPRHKVTEMGQEVTMRCQPILGHNTVFWYRQTMMQGLELLAYFRNRAPLDDSGMPKDRFSAEMPDATLATLKIQPSEPRDSAVYFCASGAGAESYNEQFFGPGTRLTVL.

The rearrangement links TRBV4-3 to TRBJ1-5, with D unclear. There are 14 residues in the CDR3. Trimming stripped 0 bases from V and 4 bases from J, with 7 bases between. Germline lookup yields CDR1 LGHNA and CDR2 YSLEER. For the CDR3, the DNA is TGCGCCAGCAGCCAAGATATCTTTAATCAGCCCCAGCATTTT. It translates to CASSQDIFNQPQHF.

In this sample, this clone turned up a few times. CDR3 DNA: TGTGCCAGCAGTGACGGACAGGGACCTTATGAAAAACTGTTTTTT. It translates to CASSDGQGPYEKLFF. J is TRBJ1-4 and V is TRBV2, with 8 bases aligning to TRBD1. V was clipped by 3 bases and J by 6 bases; unmatched bases: 6. The CDR3 loop spans 15 amino acids. CDR1 is SNHLY and CDR2 is FYNNEI in the germline V gene.

This clone was observed once. V gene TRBV7-6 combines with J gene TRBJ2-2; 9 positions match TRBD2. Unmatched junction bases numbered 11, after V lost 10 bases and J lost 5 bases. This CDR3 spans 15 amino acids. Germline CDR1 reads SGHVS; CDR2 reads FNYEAQ. The CDR3 DNA is TGTGCCACCACACCAAACAGCGGGGGGACCGGGGAGCTGTTTTTT. Translated, it gives CATTPNSGGTGELFF.

The rearrangement joins TRBV19 to TRBJ1-3; the D gene is possibly TRBD1 (5 bases). CDR3 size: 16 residues. Looked up from germline, CDR1 is LNHDA and CDR2 is SQIVND (reference sequence). V lost 3 bases to trimming and J lost 0 bases, with 12 bases between them. Here the CDR3 reads CASSIMQGSSGNTIYF. In DNA form, the CDR3 reads TGTGCCAGTAGTATCATGCAGGGCAGCTCTGGAAACACCATATATTTT.

J is TRBJ2-5 and V is TRBV9, with a weak D call TRBD1 (7 bases). Deletions cut 0 bases from V and 2 bases from J, with 11 bases between. This CDR3 is built from 15 residues. Germline CDR1 is SGDLS and CDR2 is YYNGEE. DNA for the CDR3: TGTGCCAGCAGCGTAGCGGCAGGGGGGCAAGAGACCCAGTACTTC. This sequence encodes CASSVAAGGQETQYF.

The chain combines TRBV30 with TRBJ1-2; TRBD1 aligns across 10 bases. Per germline, CDR1 GTSNPN and CDR2 SVGIG (reference sequence). The CDR3 is 17 residues long. With 0 bases clipped from V and 0 bases from J, the junction kept 7 bases outside the gene matches. Here the CDR3 DNA reads TGTGCCTGGAGTGTAAAGGAGGGACAGGGGACTAACTATGGCTACACCTTC. Translation gives CAWSVKEGQGTNYGYTF.

The genes are TRBV19 and TRBJ2-7, with D perhaps matching TRBD1 (6 bases). Trimming shortened V by 6 bases and J by 1 base, and 16 bases separated the two germline ends. Germline CDR1 reads LNHDA; CDR2 reads SQIVND (reference sequence). The CDR3 is 15 residues long. DNA of the CDR3: TGTGCCAGTAGGGAAACAGGGTTCCCGTCCTACGAGCAGTACTTC. This gives the protein CASRETGFPSYEQYF.

This sequence joins TRBV23-1 and TRBJ2-7, with D possibly matching TRBD2 (6 bases). TRBV23-1 is noted as an ORF with a role that remains uncertain. Trimming pared 2 bases from V and 7 bases from J, leaving 15 bases between. The CDR3 is made up of 14 amino acids. CDR3 protein: CASSQIRGLREQYF. The CDR3 DNA is TGCGCCAGCAGTCAAATCCGGGGACTGAGGGAGCAGTACTTC.

The chain recombines TRBV10-3 with TRBJ1-5, with 7 bases that match TRBD1. Germline CDR1 and CDR2: ENHRY and SYGVKD. The J segment lost 3 bases and the V segment lost 11 bases, leaving 7 bases of the junction unmatched. This CDR3 region has 13 residues. CDR3 residues: CAAAGQVNQPQHF. The CDR3 DNA sequence: TGTGCCGCGGCCGGACAGGTCAATCAGCCCCAGCATTTT.

The chain employs TRBV5-5 and TRBJ2-7; 8 bases are a match to TRBD1. V shed 3 bases and J 5 bases; nucleotides not matched to a gene: 10. Germline loops: CDR1 SGHKS, CDR2 YYEKEE (reference sequence). The CDR3 sequence is 15 residues long. The chain's CDR3 is CASSWTGSRSDEQYF. DNA for the CDR3: TGTGCCAGCAGCTGGACAGGGTCCCGGTCGGACGAGCAGTACTTC.